What follows are 5 T cell receptor beta chains derived from one specimen sequenced in a study of blood T cell repertoires in COVID-19. The protocol was immunoSEQ multiplex PCR, while the TCRdb copy is restricted to in-frame clones and leaves out a portion. The table records a few hundred thousand clones, about 91% of them present only once. Sequencing was carried out using peripheral blood. The receptors come from a woman aged 25 to 39 with COVID-19, enrolled during active disease.

The V gene is TRBV5-1, the J gene TRBJ1-6; 9 nucleotides agree with TRBD1. Germline V gives CDR1 SGHRS, CDR2 YFSETQ. The CDR3 is 16 residues long. Trimming cost V 1 base and J 3 bases; bases outside gene matches: 2. CDR3 loop: CASSLTDRGYNSPLHF. The CDR3 region has the DNA TGCGCCAGCAGCTTGACGGACAGGGGCTATAATTCACCCCTCCACTTT.

This clone was detected only a few times. V gene TRBV7-9 combines with J gene TRBJ2-2; 8 bases map to TRBD1. Germline trimming cut 6 bases from V and 0 bases from J; bases unmatched to any gene: 3. The CDR3 has 15 amino acids. From germline, CDR1 is SEHNR and CDR2 FQNEAQ (reference sequence). CDR3 DNA sequence: TGTGCCAGCAGGGACAGGGTATCGAACACCGGGGAGCTGTTTTTT. Protein: CASRDRVSNTGELFF.

In this sample, this clone turned up once. This chain connects TRBV6-2 or TRBV6-3 to TRBJ2-5; 7 bases are shared with TRBD2. J gave up 5 bases and V 6 bases, and 12 bases lay outside the gene matches. Germline CDR1 is MNHEY and CDR2 is SVGEGT. The CDR3 is made up of 15 amino acids. The CDR3 nucleotides are TGTGCCAGCAGCTCCACCCTGGGTAGCGGGGAGACCCAGTACTTC. As protein: CASSSTLGSGETQYF.

The chain uses TRBV19 and TRBJ2-1; no clear D. The CDR3 totals 16 residues. The germline V gene has CDR1 LNHDA and CDR2 SQIVND (reference sequence). Trimming cost V 5 bases and J 0 bases, with 14 bases left between them. The CDR3 loop reads CASSQRQRSSYNEQFF. CDR3 DNA sequence: TGTGCCAGTAGTCAACGACAAAGAAGCTCCTACAATGAGCAGTTCTTC. Together with reference TRBV19 and TRBJ2-1, the CDR3 gives the full variable domain: DGGITQSPKYLFRKEGQNVTLSCEQNLNHDAMYWYRQDPGQGLRLIYYSQIVNDFQKGDIAEGYSVSREKKESFPLTVTSAQKNPTAFYLCASSQRQRSSYNEQFFGPGTRLTVL.

V is TRBV5-8 and J is TRBJ1-6, with D maybe TRBD1 (5 bases). Germline loops: CDR1 SGHTS, CDR2 YDEGEE. This CDR3 has 16 residues. The ends were cut back, 0 bases at V and 7 bases at J, with 14 bases in the middle. DNA for the CDR3: TGTGCCAGCAGCTTGGCCCCAGGGCGAAGGAATTCACCCCTCCACTTT. Translating it yields CASSLAPGRRNSPLHF.